This T cell receptor beta chain is drawn from a study of shared T cell receptors in the human thymus. This CDR3 has 16 amino acids. With V trimmed by 5 bases and J by 2 bases, 9 bases remained unmatched. CDR1 and CDR2 from the germline V gene are MNHNY and SVGAGI (reference sequence). TCRdb's copy holds only in-frame clones and misses some; the assay was immunoSEQ multiplex PCR. Counted here are under 850,000 clones, around 87% occurring once; the ten biggest clones make up roughly 0.0097%. The same data also went into a second study, on human thymus T cells. That paper states: The thymus tissue came from resections taken during corrective heart surgery. As related research reported, thymic repertoires overlapped highly among unrelated individuals.

This chain connects TRBV6-6 to TRBJ2-3; 8 bases map to TRBD2. The clonotype originates from a boy in the first two years of life with a congenital heart defect. Input material: thymocytes. CDR3 amino acids: CASSHTGTSFTDTQYF. CDR3 nucleotides: TGTGCCAGCAGTCACACCGGGACTAGTTTCACAGATACGCAGTATTTT.